Each of the 3 T cell receptor beta chains below was sequenced from the same sample in a study of shared clonotypes between healthy human individuals. Profiled with immunoSEQ multiplex PCR; TCRdb holds only in-frame clones, not every one. The table lists more than 2 million clones, just under 95% of them singletons. The naive CD8 population came from CD45RO-negative cells selected for CCR7, without terminally differentiated effector memory CD45RA+ cells. The sequencing input was naive CD8+ T cells sorted from blood. These receptors were taken from a young man in good health.

Points on this clone: The sample holds other DNA sequences that translate to the same CDR3. This chain connects TRBV19 to TRBJ2-7; the D gene is possibly TRBD2 (6 bases). V lost 2 bases, J lost 4 bases, and 12 bases lay in between. The length of the CDR3 is 14 residues. Germline assignment: CDR1 LNHDA and CDR2 SQIVND (reference sequence). The CDR3 DNA sequence: TGTGCCAGTAGTATAACGGCCCGGGGGTACGAGCAGTACTTC. Its protein is CASSITARGYEQYF.

On this clone itself: In the same sample, other DNA sequences code for this CDR3. The chain carries TRBV28 and TRBJ1-1, with D unresolved. V lost 3 bases to trimming and J lost 3 bases, with 8 bases between them. From germline, CDR1 is MDHEN and CDR2 SYDVKM. There are 13 residues in the CDR3. CDR3 coding DNA: TGTGCCAGCAGTTTGGGGAGGGACACTGAAGCTTTCTTT. It yields the protein CASSLGRDTEAFF. Complete variable domain (other parts from reference TRBV28 and TRBJ1-1): DVKVTQSSRYLVKRTGEKVFLECVQDMDHENMFWYRQDPGLGLRLIYFSYDVKMKEKGDIPEGYSVSREKKERFSLILESASTNQTSMYLCASSLGRDTEAFFGQGTRLTVV.

J is TRBJ2-1 and V is TRBV9, with D perhaps given as TRBD1 or TRBD2 (5 bases each). The ends were cut back, 1 base at V and 0 bases at J, with 11 bases in the middle. In germline, CDR1 is SGDLS, CDR2 YYNGEE. This CDR3 has 16 amino acids. CDR3 loop: CASSVLGEGSYNEQFF. The CDR3 DNA reads TGTGCCAGCAGCGTATTGGGGGAAGGCTCCTACAATGAGCAGTTCTTC. The entire variable domain, with the rest obtained from reference TRBV9 and TRBJ2-1, is as follows: DSGVTQTPKHLITATGQRVTLRCSPRSGDLSVYWYQQSLDQGLQFLIQYYNGEERAKGNILERFSAQQFPDLHSELNLSSLELGDSALYFCASSVLGEGSYNEQFFGPGTRLTVL.